This T cell receptor beta chain was retrieved from a study of T cells in Graves' hyperthyroidism and ophthalmopathy. Study-wide results and limits: Blood also showed most of the thyroid clonotypes that were expanded above 0.001.

Germline loops: CDR1 MNHNS, CDR2 SASEGT. Trimming cost V 3 bases and J 4 bases; bases outside gene matches: 2. The CDR3 length is 15 residues. Amplified TCR beta CDR3 regions came from RNA transcripts. Initially, a first-round RT-PCR of the TCR CDR3 employed the HTBI primer set. Using its own MiXCR run on the multiplex PCR reads, TCRdb lists one record per CDR3 protein. The data contain around 300,000 distinct CDR3 sequences, roughly a fifth of them singletons. PBMCs were obtained from approximately 9.2 ml fresh peripheral blood. As for this clonotype: No antigen is known for it.

The sequenced sample was blood. This chain uses TRBV6-1 with TRBJ1-6, with 8 nucleotides matching TRBD1. This clonotype was obtained from a man between 50 and 59 years old with Graves' ophthalmopathy. The CDR3 DNA reads as TGTGCCAGCAGTGACCGACAGGGGTATAATTCACCCCTCCACTTT. Amino acids: CASSDRQGYNSPLHF.